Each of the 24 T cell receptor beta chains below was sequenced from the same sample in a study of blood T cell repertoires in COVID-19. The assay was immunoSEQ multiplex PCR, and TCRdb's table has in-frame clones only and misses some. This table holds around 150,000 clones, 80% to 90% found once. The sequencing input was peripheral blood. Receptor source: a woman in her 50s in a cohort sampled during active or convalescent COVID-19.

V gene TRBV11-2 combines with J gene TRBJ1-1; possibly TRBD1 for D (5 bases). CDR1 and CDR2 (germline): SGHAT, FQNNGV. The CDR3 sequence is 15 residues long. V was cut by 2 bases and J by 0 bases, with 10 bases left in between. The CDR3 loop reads CASSLHPGMNTEAFF. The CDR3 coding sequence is TGTGCCAGCAGCTTACATCCAGGGATGAACACTGAAGCTTTCTTT.

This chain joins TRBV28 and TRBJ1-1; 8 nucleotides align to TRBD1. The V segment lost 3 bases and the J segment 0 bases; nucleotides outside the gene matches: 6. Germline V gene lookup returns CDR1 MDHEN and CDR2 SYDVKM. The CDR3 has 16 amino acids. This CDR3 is CASSLTGVGLNTEAFF. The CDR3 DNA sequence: TGTGCCAGCAGTTTGACAGGGGTCGGGCTGAACACTGAAGCTTTCTTT.

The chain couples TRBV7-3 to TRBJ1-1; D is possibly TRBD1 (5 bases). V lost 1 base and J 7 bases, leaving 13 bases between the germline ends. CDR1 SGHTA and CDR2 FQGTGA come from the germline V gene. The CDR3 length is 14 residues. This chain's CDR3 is CASSLNPRQGEAFF. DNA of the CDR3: TGTGCCAGCAGCTTAAATCCCAGGCAGGGTGAAGCTTTCTTT.

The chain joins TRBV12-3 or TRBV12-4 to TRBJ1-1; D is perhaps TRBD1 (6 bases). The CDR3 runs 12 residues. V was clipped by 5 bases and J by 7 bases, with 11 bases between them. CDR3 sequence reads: CASSDGTLEAFF. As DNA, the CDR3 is TGTGCCAGCAGTGACGGGACACTTGAAGCTTTCTTT.

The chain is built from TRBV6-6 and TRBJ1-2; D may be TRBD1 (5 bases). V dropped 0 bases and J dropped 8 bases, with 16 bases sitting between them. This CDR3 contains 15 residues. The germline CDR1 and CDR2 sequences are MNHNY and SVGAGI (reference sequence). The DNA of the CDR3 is TGTGCCAGCAGTTACTCCATCCCCAGGGAATCGGGCTACACCTTC. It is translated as CASSYSIPRESGYTF.

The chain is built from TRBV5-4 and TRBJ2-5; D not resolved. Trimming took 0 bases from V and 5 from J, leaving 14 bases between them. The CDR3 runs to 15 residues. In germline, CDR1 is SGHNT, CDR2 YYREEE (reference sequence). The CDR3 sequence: CASSLGVAVRETQYF. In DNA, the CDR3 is TGTGCCAGCAGCTTGGGTGTTGCGGTCCGGGAGACCCAGTACTTC.

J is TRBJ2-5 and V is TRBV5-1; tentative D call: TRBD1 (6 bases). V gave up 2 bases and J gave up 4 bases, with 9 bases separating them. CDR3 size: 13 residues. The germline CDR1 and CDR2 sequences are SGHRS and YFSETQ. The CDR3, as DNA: TGCGCCAGCAGCTTAACAGGGAGAGAGACCCAGTACTTC. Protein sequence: CASSLTGRETQYF.

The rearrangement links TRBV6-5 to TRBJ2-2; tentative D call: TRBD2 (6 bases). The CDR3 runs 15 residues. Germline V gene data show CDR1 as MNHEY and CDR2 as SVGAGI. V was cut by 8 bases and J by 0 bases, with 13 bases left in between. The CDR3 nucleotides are TGTGCCAGCTCCTCAACGGGGGCGAACACCGGGGAGCTGTTTTTT. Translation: CASSSTGANTGELFF.

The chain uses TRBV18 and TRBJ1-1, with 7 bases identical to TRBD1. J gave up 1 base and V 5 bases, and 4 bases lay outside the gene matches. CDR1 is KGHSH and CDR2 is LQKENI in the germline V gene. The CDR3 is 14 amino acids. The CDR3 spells CASSSGTANTEAFF. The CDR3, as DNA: TGTGCCAGCTCATCCGGGACAGCGAACACTGAAGCTTTCTTT.

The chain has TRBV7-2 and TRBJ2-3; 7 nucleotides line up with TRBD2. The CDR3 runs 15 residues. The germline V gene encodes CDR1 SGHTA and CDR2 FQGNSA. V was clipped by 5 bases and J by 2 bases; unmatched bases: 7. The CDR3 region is CASSPRTRVTDTQYF. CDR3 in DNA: TGTGCCAGCAGCCCCAGGACTAGAGTCACAGATACGCAGTATTTT.

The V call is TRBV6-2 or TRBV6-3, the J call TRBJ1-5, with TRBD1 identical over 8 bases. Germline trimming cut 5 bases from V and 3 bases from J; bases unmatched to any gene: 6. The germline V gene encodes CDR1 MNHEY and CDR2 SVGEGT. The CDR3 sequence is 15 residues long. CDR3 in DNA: TGTGCCAGCAGTACCGACAGGGGCGTCAATCAGCCCCAGCATTTT. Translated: CASSTDRGVNQPQHF.

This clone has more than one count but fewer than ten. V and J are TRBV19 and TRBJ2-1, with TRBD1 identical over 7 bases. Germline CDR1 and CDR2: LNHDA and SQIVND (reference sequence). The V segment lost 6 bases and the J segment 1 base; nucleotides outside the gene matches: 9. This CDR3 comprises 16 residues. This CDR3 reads CASRNSGTASYNEQFF. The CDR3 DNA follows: TGTGCCAGTAGAAACTCCGGGACAGCATCCTACAATGAGCAGTTCTTC.

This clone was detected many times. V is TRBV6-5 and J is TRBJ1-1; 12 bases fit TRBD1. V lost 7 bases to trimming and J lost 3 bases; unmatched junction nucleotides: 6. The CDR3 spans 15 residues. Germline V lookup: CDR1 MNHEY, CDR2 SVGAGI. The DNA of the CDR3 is TGTGCCAGCATGGGACAGGGGGCGGGGGACACTGAAGCTTTCTTT. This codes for CASMGQGAGDTEAFF.

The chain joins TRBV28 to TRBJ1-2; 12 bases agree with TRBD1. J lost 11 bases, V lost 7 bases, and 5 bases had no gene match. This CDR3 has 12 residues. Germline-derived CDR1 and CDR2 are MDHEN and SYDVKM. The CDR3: CASTAGQGAYTF. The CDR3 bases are TGTGCCAGCACCGCGGGACAGGGGGCTTACACCTTC.

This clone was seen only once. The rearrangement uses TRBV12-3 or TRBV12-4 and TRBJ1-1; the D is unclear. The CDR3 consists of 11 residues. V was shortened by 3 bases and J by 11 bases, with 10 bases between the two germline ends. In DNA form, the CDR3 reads TGTGCCAGCAGTTTGGGCAGGTCGGCTTTCTTT. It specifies CASSLGRSAFF.

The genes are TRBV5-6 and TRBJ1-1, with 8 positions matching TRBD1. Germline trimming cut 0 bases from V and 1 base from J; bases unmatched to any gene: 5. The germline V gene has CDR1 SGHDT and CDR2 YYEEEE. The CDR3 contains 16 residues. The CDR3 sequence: CASSLALGQGNTEAFF. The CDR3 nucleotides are TGTGCCAGCAGCTTGGCCCTAGGACAGGGGAACACTGAAGCTTTCTTT. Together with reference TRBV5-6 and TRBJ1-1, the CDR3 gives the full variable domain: DAGVTQSPTHLIKTRGQQVTLRCSPKSGHDTVSWYQQALGQGPQFIFQYYEEEERQRGNFPDRFSGHQFPNYSSELNVNALLLGDSALYLCASSLALGQGNTEAFFGQGTRLTVV.

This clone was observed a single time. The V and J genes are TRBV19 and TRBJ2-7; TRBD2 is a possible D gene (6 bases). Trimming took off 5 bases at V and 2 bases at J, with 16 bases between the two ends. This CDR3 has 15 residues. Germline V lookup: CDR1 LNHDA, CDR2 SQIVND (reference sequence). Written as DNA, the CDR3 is TGTGCCAGTAGTGTAAGCGGGCAGGCAACCTACGAGCAGTACTTC. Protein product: CASSVSGQATYEQYF.

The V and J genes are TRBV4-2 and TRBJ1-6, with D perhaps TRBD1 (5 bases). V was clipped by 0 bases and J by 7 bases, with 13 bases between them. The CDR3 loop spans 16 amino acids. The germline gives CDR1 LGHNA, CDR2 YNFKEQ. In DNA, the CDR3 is TGTGCCAGCAGCCAAGATCTAGGGGAGGTCAATTCACCCCTCCACTTT. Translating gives CASSQDLGEVNSPLHF.

The chain's CDR3 is CASRLTPILGYGYTF. Written as DNA, the CDR3 is TGTGCCAGTAGGCTTACTCCGATTCTAGGCTATGGCTACACCTTC. The chain has TRBV19 and TRBJ1-2; D uncertain. This CDR3 is 15 amino acids long. In germline, CDR1 is LNHDA, CDR2 SQIVND (reference sequence). V gave up 6 bases and J gave up 4 bases, with 18 bases separating them.

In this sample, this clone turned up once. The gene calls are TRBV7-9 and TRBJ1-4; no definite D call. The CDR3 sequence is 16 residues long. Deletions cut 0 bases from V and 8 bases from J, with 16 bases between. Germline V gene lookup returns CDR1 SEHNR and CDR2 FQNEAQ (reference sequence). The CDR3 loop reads CASSLAEGGGREKLFF. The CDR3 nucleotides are TGTGCCAGCAGCTTAGCGGAGGGAGGAGGTCGAGAAAAACTGTTTTTT. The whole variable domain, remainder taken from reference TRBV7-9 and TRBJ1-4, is DTGVSQNPRHKITKRGQNVTFRCDPISEHNRLYWYRQTLGQGPEFLTYFQNEAQLEKSRLLSDRFSAERPKGSFSTLEIQRTEQGDSAMYLCASSLAEGGGREKLFFGSGTQLSVL.

The CDR3 sequence is CASSRGSGANVLTF. As DNA, the CDR3 is TGCGCCAGCAGCCGAGGCTCTGGGGCCAACGTCCTGACTTTC. The genes are TRBV4-1 and TRBJ2-6; D is undetermined. This CDR3 is 14 amino acids long. Germline V gene lookup returns CDR1 MGHRA and CDR2 YSYEKL. Trimming shortened V by 4 bases and J by 0 bases, and 4 bases separated the two germline ends.

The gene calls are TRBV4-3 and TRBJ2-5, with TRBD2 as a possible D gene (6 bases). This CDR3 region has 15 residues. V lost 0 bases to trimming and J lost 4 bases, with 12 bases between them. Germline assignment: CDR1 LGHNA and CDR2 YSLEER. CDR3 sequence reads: CASSQESGWGETQYF. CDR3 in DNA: TGCGCCAGCAGCCAAGAGAGCGGGTGGGGAGAGACCCAGTACTTC.

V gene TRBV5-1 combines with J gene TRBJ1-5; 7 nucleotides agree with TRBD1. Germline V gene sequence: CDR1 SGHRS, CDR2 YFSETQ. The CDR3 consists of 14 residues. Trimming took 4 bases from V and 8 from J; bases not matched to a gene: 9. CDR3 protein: CASSPSGGLKPQHF. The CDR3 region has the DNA TGCGCCAGCAGCCCCTCAGGGGGGCTCAAGCCCCAGCATTTT.

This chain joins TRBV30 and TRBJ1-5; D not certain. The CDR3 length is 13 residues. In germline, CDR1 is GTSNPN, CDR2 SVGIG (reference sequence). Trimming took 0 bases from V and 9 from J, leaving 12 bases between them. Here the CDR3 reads CAWSVLLEAPQHF. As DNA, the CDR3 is TGTGCCTGGAGTGTTCTCCTGGAGGCGCCCCAGCATTTT.